This TCR beta chain was found in a study of CD8 T cells in ankylosing spondylitis. Comments on this clonotype: Its antigen is unknown.

Trimming removed 5 bases from V and 4 bases from J; junction bases left unmatched: 7. The CDR3 has 16 residues. Germline CDR1 SGHDT, CDR2 YYEEEE. The study, taken as a whole, reports: The authors reported significant enrichment of disease-linked clones in matched ankylosing spondylitis synovial fluid.

With molecular barcodes, quantitative 5'-RACE was used to make the TCR beta libraries. TCRdb re-called the 5' RACE reads through MiXCR, storing one row per CDR3 protein. Among about 360,000 distinct CDR3 sequences listed, roughly 22% were seen once. The chain couples TRBV5-6 to TRBJ2-3; 13 nucleotides line up with TRBD2. This sequence originates from a male donor with ankylosing spondylitis or in good health (not recorded which). The sample consisted of blood, either unsorted or a sorted T cell fraction (not recorded which). This CDR3 reads CASSSGLAGVSDTQYF. As DNA, the CDR3 is TGTGCCAGCAGTAGTGGACTAGCGGGGGTTTCAGATACGCAGTATTTT. Supplemented by reference TRBV5-6 and TRBJ2-3, the full variable domain reads DAGVTQSPTHLIKTRGQQVTLRCSPKSGHDTVSWYQQALGQGPQFIFQYYEEEERQRGNFPDRFSGHQFPNYSSELNVNALLLGDSALYLCASSSGLAGVSDTQYFGPGTRLTVL.